The clone carrying this T cell receptor beta chain was found once. The antigen is undetermined. The data belong to a study of T cells in localized non-small cell lung cancer. Overall study results and limits: Patients showing higher blood T cell density tended to see longer overall survival.

Profiled with immunoSEQ multiplex PCR; TCRdb holds only in-frame clones, not every one. The sample lists around 15,000 clones; around 85% were seen once. This CDR3 is built from 20 residues. The chain carries TRBV21-1 and TRBJ2-2. TRBV21-1 is a pseudogene segment. Sequencing used peripheral blood, obtained before any cancer treatment. This sequence was found in a woman between 35 and 70 years old with stage I lung adenocarcinoma. The CDR3 DNA follows: TGTGCCAGCAGCAAAGGAGGGGGGCAGGGACGGACGGAGAACACCGGGGAGCTGTTTTTT. Translating it yields CASSKGGGQGRTENTGELFF.